This T cell receptor beta chain was documented in a study of T cell therapy after organ transplantation. Study-level information: Up to 6 doses were given at 2-week intervals.

The CDR3 spans 16 residues. Trimming cost V 0 bases and J 3 bases, with 15 bases left between them. The germline V gene has CDR1 MNHEY and CDR2 SMNVEV (reference sequence). Worth noting for this clone: Its target is unknown.

Method: immunoSEQ multiplex PCR; TCRdb's copy keeps in-frame clones and lacks some. The repertoire has 50,000 or so clones, 85% to 95% of them found once; the top ten carry about 2.9%. This sequence joins TRBV27 and TRBJ2-7; D is perhaps TRBD1 or TRBD2 (5 bases each). The source material was CD8+ T cells from blood, sampled before autologous CMV-specific T cell therapy. This TCR came from a human patient who had received a solid organ transplant and had CMV disease. This CDR3 is CASSLSMGETVYEQYF. In nucleotides, the CDR3 is TGTGCCAGCAGTTTATCAATGGGGGAGACAGTCTACGAGCAGTACTTC.